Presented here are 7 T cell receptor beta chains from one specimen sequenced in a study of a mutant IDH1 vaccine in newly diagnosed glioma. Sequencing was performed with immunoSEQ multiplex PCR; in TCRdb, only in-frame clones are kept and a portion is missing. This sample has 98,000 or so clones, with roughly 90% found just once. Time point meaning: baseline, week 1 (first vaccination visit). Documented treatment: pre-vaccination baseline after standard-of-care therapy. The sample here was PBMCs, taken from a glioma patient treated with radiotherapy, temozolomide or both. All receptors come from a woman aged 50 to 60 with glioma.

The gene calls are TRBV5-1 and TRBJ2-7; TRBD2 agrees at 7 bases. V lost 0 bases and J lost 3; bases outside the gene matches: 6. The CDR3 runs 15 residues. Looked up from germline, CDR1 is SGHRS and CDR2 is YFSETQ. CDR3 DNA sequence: TGCGCCAGCAGCTTGGTGGGAGGGTCCATCTACGAGCAGTACTTC. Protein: CASSLVGGSIYEQYF.

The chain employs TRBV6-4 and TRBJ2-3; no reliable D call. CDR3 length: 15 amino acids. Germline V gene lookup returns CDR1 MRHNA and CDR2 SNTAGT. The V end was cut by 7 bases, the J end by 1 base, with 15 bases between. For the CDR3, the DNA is TGTGCCAGCACCTTAGACGTTTACGGCACAGATACGCAGTATTTT. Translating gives CASTLDVYGTDTQYF.

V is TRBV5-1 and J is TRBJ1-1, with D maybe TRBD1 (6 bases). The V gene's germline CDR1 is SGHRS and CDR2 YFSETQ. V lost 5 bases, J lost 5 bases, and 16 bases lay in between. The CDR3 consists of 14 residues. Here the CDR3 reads CASSLNTGRTEAFF. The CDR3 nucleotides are TGCGCCAGCAGTCTCAATACAGGGAGGACTGAAGCTTTCTTT.

CDR3 nucleotide sequence: TGTGCCAGTAGTCCCCGGACAGGGAACTATGGCTACACCTTC. Residues: CASSPRTGNYGYTF. J is TRBJ1-2 and V is TRBV19, with TRBD1 matching over 8 bases. Unmatched junction bases numbered 4, after V lost 5 bases and J lost 2 bases. In germline, CDR1 is LNHDA, CDR2 SQIVND (reference sequence). This CDR3 contains 14 residues.

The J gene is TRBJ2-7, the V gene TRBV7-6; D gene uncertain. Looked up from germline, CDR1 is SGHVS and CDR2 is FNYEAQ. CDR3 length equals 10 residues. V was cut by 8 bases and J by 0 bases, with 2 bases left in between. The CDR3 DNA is TGTGCCAGCGGCTCCTACGAGCAGTACTTC. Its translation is CASGSYEQYF.

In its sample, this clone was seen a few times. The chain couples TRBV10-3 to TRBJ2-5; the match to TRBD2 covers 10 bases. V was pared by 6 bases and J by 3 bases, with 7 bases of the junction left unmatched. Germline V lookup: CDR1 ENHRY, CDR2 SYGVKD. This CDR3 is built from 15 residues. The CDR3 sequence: CAISSRTSGEETQYF. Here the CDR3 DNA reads TGTGCCATCAGCTCGAGGACTAGCGGTGAAGAGACCCAGTACTTC.

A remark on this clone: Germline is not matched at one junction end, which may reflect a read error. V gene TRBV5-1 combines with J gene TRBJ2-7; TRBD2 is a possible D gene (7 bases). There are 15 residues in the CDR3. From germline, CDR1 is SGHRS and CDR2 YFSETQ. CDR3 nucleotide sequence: TGTGCCAGCAGCTTCAGGGGAGGGGGGTCCGACGAGCAGTACTTC. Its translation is CASSFRGGGSDEQYF. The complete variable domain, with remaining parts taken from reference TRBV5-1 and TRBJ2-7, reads KAGVTQTPRYLIKTRGQQVTLSCSPISGHRSVSWYQQTPGQGLQFLFEYFSETQRNKGNFPGRFSGRQFSNSRSEMNVSTLELGDSALYLCASSFRGGGSDEQYFGPGTRLTVT.